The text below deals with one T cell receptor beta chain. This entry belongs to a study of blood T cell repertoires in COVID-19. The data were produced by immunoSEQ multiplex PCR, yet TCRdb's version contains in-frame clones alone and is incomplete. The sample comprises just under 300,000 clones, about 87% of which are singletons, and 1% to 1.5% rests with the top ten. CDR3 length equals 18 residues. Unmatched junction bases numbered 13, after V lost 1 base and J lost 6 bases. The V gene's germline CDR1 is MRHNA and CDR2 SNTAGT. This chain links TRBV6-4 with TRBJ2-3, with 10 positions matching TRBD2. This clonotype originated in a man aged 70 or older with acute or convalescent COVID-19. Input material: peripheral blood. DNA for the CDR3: TGTGCCAGCAGTGACTGCGACTTACTAGCGGGACTTTTTGATACGCAGTATTTT. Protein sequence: CASSDCDLLAGLFDTQYF.